The clone carrying this TCR beta chain was picked up a small number of times. What it binds is unknown. The data were taken from a study of cytomegalovirus exposure and HLA in healthy donors. Study findings and constraints: Investigators reported over 150 TCR beta chains as tied to cytomegalovirus. Analysis was carried out at a later point, and it linked a missense DCLRE1C variant to TCR beta V- and J-gene trimming.

The CDR3 extends over 15 amino acids. The germline V gene has CDR1 MNHEY and CDR2 SMNVEV (reference sequence). Trimming took 5 bases from V and 3 from J; bases not matched to a gene: 10. The PCR ran on 60 Vbeta and 13 Jbeta primers. Per the original methods: A follow-up analysis tallied approximately 85 million unique TCR beta chains, 8.5 million to 14 million shared. Assay used: immunoSEQ multiplex PCR; TCRdb lists only in-frame clones, some missing. V and J calls and clone size are given by that table; D and trimming were obtained from the DNA. The sample records over 100,000 clones, more than 75% being singletons.

The gene calls are TRBV27 and TRBJ2-7, with 7 bases that match TRBD2. The sequenced sample was PBMCs. This TCR was recovered from a female donor in good health and CMV-seronegative. The CDR3 DNA is TGTGCCAGCAGTCCAGCGGGTGGGGGGGGCTACGAGCAGTACTTC. It is translated as CASSPAGGGGYEQYF.